These 15 T cell receptor beta chains originate from one sample sequenced in a study of radiotherapy plus CTLA-4 blockade in lung cancer. Assay: immunoSEQ multiplex PCR; the TCRdb copy retains only in-frame clones and omits some. This repertoire shows 60,000 to 75,000 clones, 60% to 80% found once; its top ten account for roughly 15%. This sample comprised peripheral blood, obtained from a patient treated with radiotherapy plus ipilimumab. The receptors were sampled from a human donor with non-small cell lung cancer whose response to radiotherapy plus ipilimumab could not be evaluated. Some clones in this sample may be carry-over from other donors' samples.

V and J are TRBV4-1 and TRBJ1-5; 7 bases line up with TRBD1. This CDR3 has 15 amino acids. CDR1 is MGHRA, CDR2 YSYEKL, per germline. The ends lost 2 bases at V and 1 base at J; junction bases unmatched: 2. The CDR3: CASSQSTGSNQPQHF. DNA of the CDR3: TGCGCCAGCAGCCAATCGACAGGGAGCAATCAGCCCCAGCATTTT.

This clone was detected only a few times. This CDR3 reads CASRAGASTGELFF. Written as DNA, the CDR3 is TGTGCCAGCAGAGCGGGGGCGAGCACCGGGGAGCTGTTTTTT. V gene TRBV28 combines with J gene TRBJ2-2; 8 nucleotides match TRBD2. Trimming removed 6 bases from V and 4 bases from J; junction bases left unmatched: 4. Germline V gene lookup returns CDR1 MDHEN and CDR2 SYDVKM. The CDR3 covers 14 residues.

The J gene is TRBJ1-1, the V gene TRBV5-4; D is perhaps TRBD1 (6 bases). The V gene's germline CDR1 is SGHNT and CDR2 YYREEE (reference sequence). The CDR3 length is 13 residues. V lost 4 bases to trimming and J lost 1 base, with 8 bases between them. CDR3 DNA: TGTGCCAGCAGCGGCAGGGGGAACACTGAAGCTTTCTTT. It is translated as CASSGRGNTEAFF.

The chain combines TRBV30 with TRBJ2-7, with TRBD2 matching over 7 bases. The CDR3 runs to 13 residues. J was trimmed by 6 bases and V by 4 bases; bases with no gene match: 9. Germline-derived CDR1 and CDR2 are GTSNPN and SVGIG (reference sequence). The CDR3 DNA reads as TGTGCCTGGACCGGAGCCGGGACTACCGAGCAGTACTTC. Translating it yields CAWTGAGTTEQYF.

V usage is TRBV5-4 and J usage is TRBJ2-1, with 7 bases aligning to TRBD1. The germline V gene encodes CDR1 SGHNT and CDR2 YYREEE (reference sequence). With V trimmed by 3 bases and J by 5 bases, 5 bases remained unmatched. The CDR3 runs to 14 residues. The CDR3, as DNA: TGTGCCAGCAGCTCCCCAGGGGGAGACAATGAGCAGTTCTTC. It yields the protein CASSSPGGDNEQFF.

V gene TRBV6-1 combines with J gene TRBJ1-3; D not certain. The CDR3 runs 15 residues. V shed 6 bases and J shed 2 bases, with 14 bases lying between them. The germline V gene encodes CDR1 MNHNS and CDR2 SASEGT. CDR3 amino acids: CASSPSGGPGNTIYF. CDR3 DNA: TGTGCCAGCAGCCCCTCGGGAGGCCCTGGAAACACCATATATTTT.

The chain recombines TRBV7-6 with TRBJ2-1; 8 bases align to TRBD2. The CDR3 sequence is 16 residues long. In germline, CDR1 is SGHVS, CDR2 FNYEAQ. After removal of 5 bases from V and 7 bases from J, the junction contained 13 bases not matched to a gene. DNA of the CDR3: TGTGCCAGCAGCACTGAAGCGGGGGTGAGATGGAATGAGCAGTTCTTC. Residues: CASSTEAGVRWNEQFF.

Remarks on this clone: The sample has other DNA sequences that encode this CDR3 too. This chain uses TRBV27 with TRBJ2-4, with D tentatively TRBD2 (6 bases). Germline assignment: CDR1 MNHEY and CDR2 SMNVEV (reference sequence). V lost 3 bases, J lost 4 bases, and 13 bases lay in between. The CDR3 length is 15 residues. The CDR3 loop reads CASSLAGTGKNIQYF. CDR3 coding DNA: TGTGCCAGCAGTTTGGCCGGGACTGGGAAAAACATTCAGTACTTC.

A few counts support this clone. The rearrangement links TRBV7-6 to TRBJ1-3; D not resolved. Deletions cut 4 bases from V and 2 bases from J, with 3 bases between. Germline V gene lookup returns CDR1 SGHVS and CDR2 FNYEAQ. This CDR3 has 12 amino acids. CDR3 region: CASSSAGNTIYF. DNA of the CDR3: TGTGCCAGCAGCTCGGCTGGAAACACCATATATTTT.

This clone has more than one count but fewer than ten. The V gene is TRBV10-3, the J gene TRBJ1-3; possibly TRBD1 for D (5 bases). V dropped 3 bases and J dropped 8 bases, with 17 bases sitting between them. In germline, CDR1 is ENHRY, CDR2 SYGVKD. This CDR3 is built from 15 residues. CDR3 region: CAISDFLGKGDTIYF. In DNA form, the CDR3 reads TGTGCCATCAGTGACTTTCTGGGAAAAGGGGACACCATATATTTT.

V and J are TRBV2 and TRBJ2-5; D is unresolved. The end of the DNA aligns better with TRBJ2-7, so the J call may be wrong. The CDR3 has 11 residues. Germline V gives CDR1 SNHLY, CDR2 FYNNEI. CDR3 sequence (DNA): TGTGCCAGCAGTGAAAACTACGAGCAGTACTTC. It translates to CASSENYEQYF.

The V and J genes are TRBV27 and TRBJ2-1, with 7 bases aligning to TRBD1. Trimming took 4 bases from V and 2 from J; bases not matched to a gene: 5. This CDR3 spans 15 amino acids. Germline V gene lookup returns CDR1 MNHEY and CDR2 SMNVEV (reference sequence). The CDR3 coding sequence is TGTGCCAGCAGTTCCGGGACAGAAACCTACAATGAGCAGTTCTTC. Amino acid sequence: CASSSGTETYNEQFF.

Here the CDR3 reads CASSPGTGTGELFF. CDR3 in DNA: TGTGCCAGCAGCCCCGGGACAGGGACCGGGGAGCTGTTTTTT. The genes are TRBV7-9 and TRBJ2-2; 9 nucleotides agree with TRBD1. Germline CDR1 is SEHNR and CDR2 is FQNEAQ (reference sequence). Trimming at V came to 5 bases and at J to 5 bases, leaving 3 bases not matched to a gene. This CDR3 spans 14 amino acids.

The chain has TRBV9 and TRBJ2-1; 8 bases agree with TRBD2. Germline CDR1 and CDR2: SGDLS and YYNGEE. With 2 bases clipped from V and 4 bases from J, the junction kept 2 bases outside the gene matches. CDR3 length equals 14 residues. The CDR3 spells CASSVGLDYNEQFF. CDR3 DNA sequence: TGTGCCAGCAGCGTGGGACTAGATTACAATGAGCAGTTCTTC.

V is TRBV2 and J is TRBJ1-5; 8 bases are shared with TRBD1. J lost 7 bases, V lost 9 bases, and 8 bases had no gene match. The length of the CDR3 is 13 residues. Germline values: CDR1 SNHLY, CDR2 FYNNEI. The CDR3 reads CASSPSGGQPQHF. Written as DNA, the CDR3 is TGTGCCAGTTCGCCATCAGGGGGCCAGCCCCAGCATTTT.